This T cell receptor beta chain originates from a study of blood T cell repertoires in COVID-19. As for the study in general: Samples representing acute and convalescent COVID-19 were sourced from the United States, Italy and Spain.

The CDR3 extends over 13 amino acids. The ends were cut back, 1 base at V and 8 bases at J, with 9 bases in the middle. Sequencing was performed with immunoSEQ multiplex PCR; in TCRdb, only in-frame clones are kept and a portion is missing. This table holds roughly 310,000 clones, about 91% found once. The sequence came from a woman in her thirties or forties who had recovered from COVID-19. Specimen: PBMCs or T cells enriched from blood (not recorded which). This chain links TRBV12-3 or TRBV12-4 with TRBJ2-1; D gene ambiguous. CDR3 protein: CASSLDVRDEQFF. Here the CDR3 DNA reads TGTGCCAGCAGTTTAGATGTTAGAGATGAGCAGTTCTTC.